These T cell receptor beta chains were read from a single sample in a study of blood T cell repertoires in COVID-19. Sequenced by immunoSEQ multiplex PCR; TCRdb stores in-frame clones only, minus some. The repertoire holds a few hundred thousand clones, with 75% to 90% as singletons. Sequencing was performed on peripheral blood. These receptors were taken from a man between 60 and 75 years old who had recovered from COVID-19. CDR3s include the opening cysteine and the closing phenylalanine or tryptophan. A D gene is named only where the DNA matches it firmly. Some rows have no size entry. The others give once, few or many, or a class for an expanded clone.

V	D	J	size	DNA	CDR3
TRBV3-1/TRBV3-2	TRBD2	TRBJ2-3	.	TGTGCCAGCAGCCGAGTGCCGAGCGGGAGACTCACAGATACGCAGTATTTT	CASSRVPSGRLTDTQYF
TRBV6-4	.	TRBJ1-2	.	TGTGCCAGCAGTAACCGGAGAGGGAAGGTAGGCTACACCTTC	CASSNRRGKVGYTF
TRBV19	TRBD1	TRBJ2-7	.	TGTGCCAACAGGACAGGGCCTACCTACGAGCAGTACTTC	CANRTGPTYEQYF
TRBV5-1	.	TRBJ2-3	.	TGCGCCAGCAGCTTGGGTCCAGGGGAAACAGATACGCAGTATTTT	CASSLGPGETDTQYF
TRBV7-3	TRBD1	TRBJ1-1	once	TGTGCCAGCAGCCCGGGACAGCTAAACACTGAAGCTTTCTTT	CASSPGQLNTEAFF
TRBV30	.	TRBJ2-4	.	TGTGCCTGGTCCCCACCCCCGGTCGGCATTCAGTACTTC	CAWSPPPVGIQYF
TRBV28	TRBD1	TRBJ1-5	once	TGTGCCAGCAGTCCGGGACAGGGAGGTCAGCCCCAGCATTTT	CASSPGQGGQPQHF
TRBV9	TRBD1	TRBJ1-6	.	TGTGCCAGCAGTGCGGGGGCGACAGGGGGTTGGAATTCACCCCTCCACTTT	CASSAGATGGWNSPLHF
TRBV5-1	.	TRBJ1-4	.	TGCGCCAGCAGCTTTAACGGGGAGAATGAAAAACTGTTTTTT	CASSFNGENEKLFF
TRBV6-5	TRBD1	TRBJ1-1	.	TGTGCCAGCAGTTCCCGGGACAGGGGGCGAGGTGAAGCTTTCTTT	CASSSRDRGRGEAFF
TRBV5-1	TRBD1	TRBJ1-6	.	TGCGCCAGCAGCCCCCGACCGGACAGGGTGGGGGATTCACCCCTCCACTTT	CASSPRPDRVGDSPLHF
TRBV5-1	.	TRBJ2-1	.	TGCGCCAGCAGCTTGGTGGGAGGCGATGAGCAGTTCTTC	CASSLVGGDEQFF
TRBV19	TRBD1	TRBJ2-7	.	TGTGCCAGTAGCGACAGGGACTACGAGCAGTACTTC	CASSDRDYEQYF
TRBV11-2	.	TRBJ2-3	.	TGTGCCAGCAGCCCCTGGGAGAGCACAGATACGCAGTATTTT	CASSPWESTDTQYF
TRBV6-5	.	TRBJ1-3	few	TGTGCCAGCAGTCGACTCTCTGGAAACACCATATATTTT	CASSRLSGNTIYF
TRBV7-6	.	TRBJ1-3	.	TGTGCCAGCAGCCTAAAGGAGGGTTTGATAAACACCATATATTTT	CASSLKEGLINTIYF
TRBV7-6	.	TRBJ1-3	.	TGTGCCAGCAGTCCCGACAGTAACTCTGGAAACACCATATATTTT	CASSPDSNSGNTIYF
TRBV9	.	TRBJ1-3	few	TGTGCCAGCAGCCAGGGTGGAAACACCATATATTTT	CASSQGGNTIYF
TRBV9	.	TRBJ2-2	.	TGTGCCAGCAGCGCCCAAGGACTGGCGACCAGCGGGGAGCTGTTTTTT	CASSAQGLATSGELFF
TRBV7-2	.	TRBJ1-1	.	TGTGCCAGCAGCTTAACAGGGAAGGGCACTGAAGCTTTCTTT	CASSLTGKGTEAFF
TRBV27	TRBD1	TRBJ2-5	.	TGTGCCAGCAGGAGACAGGGGATATGGGAGACCCAGTACTTC	CASRRQGIWETQYF
TRBV2	.	TRBJ2-7	.	TGTGCCAGCGGGGAGACTTTTTCCGAGCAGTACTTC	CASGETFSEQYF
TRBV13	.	TRBJ1-6	.	TGTGCCAGCAGCGCCTACGGGGGGAGGGAACGGGCTTCACCCCTCCACTTT	CASSAYGGRERASPLHF
TRBV20-1	.	TRBJ1-2	.	TGCAGTGCTAGTGTGTCAGGAATTTATGGCTACACCTTC	CSASVSGIYGYTF
TRBV7-8	TRBD1	TRBJ2-7	.	TGTGCCAGCAGCAGACAGGGGGGGATTTCCTACGAGCAGTACTTC	CASSRQGGISYEQYF
TRBV6-5	.	TRBJ2-2	few	TGTGCCAGCAGTTATTTACTAGCCTCGAACACCGGGGAGCTGTTTTTT	CASSYLLASNTGELFF
TRBV18	TRBD1	TRBJ1-5	once	TGTGCCAGCTCACGGGGGACAGGGGAGGATCAGCCCCAGCATTTT	CASSRGTGEDQPQHF
TRBV14	TRBD1	TRBJ2-7	once	TGTGCCAGCAGCCAAGATCAGACAGGGGTGAAAGGCGAGCAGTACTTC	CASSQDQTGVKGEQYF
TRBV6-5	.	TRBJ1-2	.	TGTGCCAGCAGTTCCCCGACAGGAAACTATGGCTACACCTTC	CASSSPTGNYGYTF